This is a list of T cell receptor beta chains from one sample in a study of molecular identifiers for immune sequencing clone quantification. MiXCR, applied by TCRdb to the PCR reads, yields one record per CDR3 protein. The sample holds more than 550,000 distinct CDR3 sequences, less than 30% seen once. The sample comprised naive CD8+ T cells from blood, with Jurkat cell RNA spiked in. The source of these receptors is a human donor in good health. Some libraries in this study had Jurkat cell RNA spiked in. Both conserved end residues are part of each CDR3. D genes are given only for firm matches. The size field is filled for only some rows; it gives once, few, many or a size class.

D gene	V gene	J gene	clone size	CDR3 protein	CDR3 DNA
NA	TRBV4-3	TRBJ2-7	many	CASSQEAWYYEQYF	TGCGCCAGCAGCCAAGAGGCCTGGTACTACGAGCAGTACTTC
TRBD2	TRBV30	TRBJ2-7	NA	CAWSVAGGYEQYF	TGTGCCTGGAGTGTAGCGGGGGGTTACGAGCAGTACTTC
NA	TRBV12-3/TRBV12-4	TRBJ2-3	many	CASRGGGRVGDTQYF	TGTGCCAGCAGAGGGGGGGGGCGGGTTGGAGATACGCAGTATTTT
NA	TRBV20-1	TRBJ2-7	NA	CSARERTSTTYEQYF	TGCAGTGCTAGAGAAAGGACTTCTACTACCTACGAGCAGTACTTC
TRBD2	TRBV28	TRBJ2-7	many	CASSTGLDLYEQYF	TGTGCCAGCAGCACGGGACTAGACCTGTACGAGCAGTACTTC
TRBD2	TRBV7-2	TRBJ2-7	few	CASSLTSGGYSSYELYF	TGTGCCAGCAGTTTGACTAGCGGGGGATACAGCTCCTACGAGCTGTACTTC
NA	TRBV11-3	TRBJ2-1	NA	CASSEGDEQFF	TGTGCCAGCAGTGAGGGGGATGAGCAGTTCTTC
NA	TRBV6-1	TRBJ2-7	NA	CASNTVQGYEQYF	TGTGCCAGCAATACGGTACAGGGCTACGAGCAGTACTTC
TRBD1	TRBV27	TRBJ2-7	NA	CAGSPHDRAPYEQYF	TGTGCCGGCAGTCCACACGACAGGGCCCCCTACGAGCAGTACTTC
TRBD1	TRBV12-3/TRBV12-4	TRBJ2-7	many	CASSLSPGQSSYEQYF	TGTGCCAGCAGTTTAAGCCCGGGACAGAGCTCCTACGAGCAGTACTTC
TRBD2	TRBV30	TRBJ2-7	many	CAWSPSGGRWDEQYF	TGTGCCTGGAGTCCCTCTGGCGGGAGATGGGACGAGCAGTACTTC
TRBD2	TRBV19	TRBJ2-3	NA	CASSIVLASGGSTDTQYF	TGTGCCAGTAGTATCGTGTTGGCTAGCGGGGGCAGCACAGATACGCAGTATTTT
NA	TRBV27	TRBJ1-4	NA	CASMSSFGATNEKLFF	TGTGCCAGCATGAGTTCGTTTGGGGCAACTAATGAAAAACTGTTTTTT
NA	TRBV27	TRBJ2-7	NA	CASGPGSGTYEQYF	TGTGCCAGCGGTCCGGGTAGCGGAACCTACGAGCAGTACTTC
NA	TRBV20-1	TRBJ2-5	few	CSASQVPWGETQYF	TGCAGTGCTAGTCAGGTTCCTTGGGGGGAGACCCAGTACTTC